This T cell receptor (beta chain) appears in the sequencing data of a study of blood T cell repertoires in COVID-19. Study summary: From the United States, Italy and Spain came samples of acute and convalescent COVID-19. T cells, B-cell-depleted T cells, or PBMCs supplied cDNA or gDNA.

Clones were read by immunoSEQ multiplex PCR, and TCRdb kept only the in-frame ones, dropping some. The sample holds under 300,000 clones, 85% seen once. Across 20 to 25 US areas, participants ranged in age from roughly 18 to 89 years. Participants had their cohort set by participant-reported clinical history. Per the germline V gene, CDR1 is SGHDT and CDR2 is YYEEEE. The V gene end was trimmed by 6 bases and the J gene end by 5 bases; junction bases not matched to a gene: 8. This CDR3 has 14 residues. The chain recombines TRBV5-6 with TRBJ1-2, with TRBD1 matching over 9 bases. Material for sequencing was PBMCs or T cells enriched from blood (not recorded which). This receptor was taken from a woman aged 50 to 60 who had been exposed to COVID-19. The CDR3 loop is CASTPGQGMYGYTF. In nucleotides, the CDR3 is TGTGCCAGCACCCCGGGACAGGGAATGTATGGCTACACCTTC.